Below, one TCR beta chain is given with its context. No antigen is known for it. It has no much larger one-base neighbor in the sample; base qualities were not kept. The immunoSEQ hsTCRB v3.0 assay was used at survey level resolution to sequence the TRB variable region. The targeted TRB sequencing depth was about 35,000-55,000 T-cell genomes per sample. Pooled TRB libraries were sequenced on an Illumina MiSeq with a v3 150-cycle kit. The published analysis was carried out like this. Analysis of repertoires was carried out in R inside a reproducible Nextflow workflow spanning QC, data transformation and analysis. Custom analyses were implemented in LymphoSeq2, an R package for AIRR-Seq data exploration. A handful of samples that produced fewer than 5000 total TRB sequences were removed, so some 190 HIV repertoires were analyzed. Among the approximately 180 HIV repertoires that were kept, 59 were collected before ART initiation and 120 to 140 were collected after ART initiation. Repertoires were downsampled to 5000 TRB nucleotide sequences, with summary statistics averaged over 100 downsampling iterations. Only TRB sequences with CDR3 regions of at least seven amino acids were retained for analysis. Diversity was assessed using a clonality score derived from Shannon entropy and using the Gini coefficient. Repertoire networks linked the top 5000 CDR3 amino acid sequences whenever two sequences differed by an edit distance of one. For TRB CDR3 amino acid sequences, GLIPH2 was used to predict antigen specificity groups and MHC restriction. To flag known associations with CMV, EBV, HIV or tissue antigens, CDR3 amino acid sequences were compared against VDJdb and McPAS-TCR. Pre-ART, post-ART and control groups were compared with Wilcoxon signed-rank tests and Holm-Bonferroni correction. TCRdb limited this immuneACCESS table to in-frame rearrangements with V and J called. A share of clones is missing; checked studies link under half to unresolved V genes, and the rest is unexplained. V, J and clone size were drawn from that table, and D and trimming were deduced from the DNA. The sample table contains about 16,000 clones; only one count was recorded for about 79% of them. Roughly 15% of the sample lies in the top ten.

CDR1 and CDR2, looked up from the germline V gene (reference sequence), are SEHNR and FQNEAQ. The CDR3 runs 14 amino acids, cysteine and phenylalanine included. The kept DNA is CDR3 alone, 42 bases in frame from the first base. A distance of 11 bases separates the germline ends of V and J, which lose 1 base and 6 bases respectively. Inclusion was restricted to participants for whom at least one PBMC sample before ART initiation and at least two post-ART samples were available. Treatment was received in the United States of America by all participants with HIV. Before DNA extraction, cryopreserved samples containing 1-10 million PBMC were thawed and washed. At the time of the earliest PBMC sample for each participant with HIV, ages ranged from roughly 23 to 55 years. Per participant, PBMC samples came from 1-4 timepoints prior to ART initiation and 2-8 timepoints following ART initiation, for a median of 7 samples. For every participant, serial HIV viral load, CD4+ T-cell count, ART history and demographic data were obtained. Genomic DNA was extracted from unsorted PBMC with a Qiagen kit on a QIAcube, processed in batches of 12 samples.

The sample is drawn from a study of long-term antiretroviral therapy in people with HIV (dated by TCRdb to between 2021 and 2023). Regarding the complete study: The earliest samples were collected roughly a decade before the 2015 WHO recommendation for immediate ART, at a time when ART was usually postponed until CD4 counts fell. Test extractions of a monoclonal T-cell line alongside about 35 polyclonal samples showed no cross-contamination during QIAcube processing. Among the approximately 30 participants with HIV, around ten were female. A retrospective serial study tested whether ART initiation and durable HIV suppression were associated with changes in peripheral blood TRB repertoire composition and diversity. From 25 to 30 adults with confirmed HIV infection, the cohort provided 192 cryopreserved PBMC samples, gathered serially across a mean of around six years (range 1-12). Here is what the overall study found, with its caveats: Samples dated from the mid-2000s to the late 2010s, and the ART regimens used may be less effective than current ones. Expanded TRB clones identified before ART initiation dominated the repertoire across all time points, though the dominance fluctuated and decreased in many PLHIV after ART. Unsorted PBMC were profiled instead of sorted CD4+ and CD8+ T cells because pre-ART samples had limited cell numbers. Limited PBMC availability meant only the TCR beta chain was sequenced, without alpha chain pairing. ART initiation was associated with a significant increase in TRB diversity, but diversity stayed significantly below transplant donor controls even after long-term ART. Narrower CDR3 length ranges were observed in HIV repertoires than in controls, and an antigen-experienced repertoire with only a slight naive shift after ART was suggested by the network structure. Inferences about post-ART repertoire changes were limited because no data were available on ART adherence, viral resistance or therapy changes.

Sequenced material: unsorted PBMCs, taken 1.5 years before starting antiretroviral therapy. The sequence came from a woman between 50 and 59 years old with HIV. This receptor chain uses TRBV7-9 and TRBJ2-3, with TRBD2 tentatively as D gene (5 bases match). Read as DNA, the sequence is TGTGCCAGCAGCTTAGGAGGGTTTGGTGATACGCAGTATTTT. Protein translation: CASSLGGFGDTQYF.